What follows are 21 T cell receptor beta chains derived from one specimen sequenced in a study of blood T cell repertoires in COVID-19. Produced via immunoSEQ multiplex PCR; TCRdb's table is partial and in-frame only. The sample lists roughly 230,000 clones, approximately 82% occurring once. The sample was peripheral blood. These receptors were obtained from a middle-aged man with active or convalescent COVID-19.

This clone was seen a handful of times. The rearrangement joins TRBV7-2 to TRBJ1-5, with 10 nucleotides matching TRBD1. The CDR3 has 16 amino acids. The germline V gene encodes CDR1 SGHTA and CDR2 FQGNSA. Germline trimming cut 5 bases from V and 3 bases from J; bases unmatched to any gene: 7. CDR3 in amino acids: CASSTDRGMINQPQHF. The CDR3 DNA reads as TGTGCCAGCAGCACGGACAGGGGGATGATCAATCAGCCCCAGCATTTT.

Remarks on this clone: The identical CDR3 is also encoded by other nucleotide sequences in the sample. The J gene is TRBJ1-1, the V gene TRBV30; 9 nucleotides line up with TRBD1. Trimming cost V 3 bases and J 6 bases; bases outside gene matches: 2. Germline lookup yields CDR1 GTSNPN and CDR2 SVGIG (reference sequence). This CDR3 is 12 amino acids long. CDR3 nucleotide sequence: TGTGCCTGGAGCGGACAGGGGTCTGAAGCTTTCTTT. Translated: CAWSGQGSEAFF.

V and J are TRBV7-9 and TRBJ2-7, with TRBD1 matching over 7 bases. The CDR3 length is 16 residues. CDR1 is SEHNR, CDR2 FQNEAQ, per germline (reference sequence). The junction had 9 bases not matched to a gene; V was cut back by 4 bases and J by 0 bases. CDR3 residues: CASSSRQGVFSYEQYF. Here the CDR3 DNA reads TGTGCCAGCAGCTCCCGACAGGGTGTATTCTCCTACGAGCAGTACTTC.

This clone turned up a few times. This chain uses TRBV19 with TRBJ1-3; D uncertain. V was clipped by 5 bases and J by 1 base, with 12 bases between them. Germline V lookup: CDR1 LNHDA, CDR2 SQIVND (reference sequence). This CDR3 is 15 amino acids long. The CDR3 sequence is CASSLLSGSGNTIYF. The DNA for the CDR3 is TGTGCCAGTAGTTTATTGTCGGGTTCTGGAAACACCATATATTTT.

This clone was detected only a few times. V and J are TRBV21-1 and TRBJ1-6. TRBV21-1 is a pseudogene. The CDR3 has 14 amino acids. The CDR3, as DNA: TGTGCCAGCAGATTTTCGGGACTCGATTCACCCCTCCACTTT. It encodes CASRFSGLDSPLHF.

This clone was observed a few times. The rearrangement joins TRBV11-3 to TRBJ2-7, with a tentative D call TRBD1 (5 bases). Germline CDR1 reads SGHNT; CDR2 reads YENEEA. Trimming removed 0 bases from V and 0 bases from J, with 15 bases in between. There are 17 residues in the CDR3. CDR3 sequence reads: CASSLDLGALSSYEQYF. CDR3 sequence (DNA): TGTGCCAGCAGCTTAGATTTAGGGGCCCTTAGCTCCTACGAGCAGTACTTC.

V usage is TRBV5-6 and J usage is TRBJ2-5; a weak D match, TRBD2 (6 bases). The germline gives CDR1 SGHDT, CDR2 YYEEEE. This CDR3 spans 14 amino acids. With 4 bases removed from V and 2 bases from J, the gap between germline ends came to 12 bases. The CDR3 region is CASSRGTGQETQYF. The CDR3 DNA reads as TGTGCCAGCAGCCGGGGGACTGGACAAGAGACCCAGTACTTC.

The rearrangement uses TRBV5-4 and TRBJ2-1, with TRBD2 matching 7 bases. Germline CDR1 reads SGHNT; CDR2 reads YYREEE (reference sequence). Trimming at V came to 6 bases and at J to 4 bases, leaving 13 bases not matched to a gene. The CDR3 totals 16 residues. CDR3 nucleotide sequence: TGTGCCAGCACTGACACTAGCGTACAGCGATACAATGAGCAGTTCTTC. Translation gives CASTDTSVQRYNEQFF. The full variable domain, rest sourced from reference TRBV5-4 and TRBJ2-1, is ETGVTQSPTHLIKTRGQQVTLRCSSQSGHNTVSWYQQALGQGPQFIFQYYREEENGRGNFPPRFSGLQFPNYSSELNVNALELDDSALYLCASTDTSVQRYNEQFFGPGTRLTVL.

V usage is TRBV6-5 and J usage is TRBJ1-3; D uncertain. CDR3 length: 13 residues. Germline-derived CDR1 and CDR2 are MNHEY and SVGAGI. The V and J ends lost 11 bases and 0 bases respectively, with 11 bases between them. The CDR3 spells CAAEASSGNTIYF. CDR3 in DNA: TGTGCCGCAGAGGCCTCCTCTGGAAACACCATATATTTT.

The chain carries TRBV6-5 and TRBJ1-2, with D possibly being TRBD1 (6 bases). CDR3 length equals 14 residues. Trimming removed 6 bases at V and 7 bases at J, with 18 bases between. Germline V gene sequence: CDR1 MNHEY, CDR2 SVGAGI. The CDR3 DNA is TGTGCCAGCAGCCATGAGTCAGGGGCAGGTGGCTACACCTTC. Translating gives CASSHESGAGGYTF.

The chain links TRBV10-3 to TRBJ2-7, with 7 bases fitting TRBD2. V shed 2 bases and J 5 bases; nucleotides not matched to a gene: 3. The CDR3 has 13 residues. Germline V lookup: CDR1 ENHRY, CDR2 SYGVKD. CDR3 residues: CAISEREGNEQYF. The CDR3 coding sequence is TGTGCCATCAGTGAGAGGGAGGGCAACGAGCAGTACTTC.

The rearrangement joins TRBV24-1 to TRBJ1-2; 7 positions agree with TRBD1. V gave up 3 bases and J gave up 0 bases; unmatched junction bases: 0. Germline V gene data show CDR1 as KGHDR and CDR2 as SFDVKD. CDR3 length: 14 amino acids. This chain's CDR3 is CATSDQGANYGYTF. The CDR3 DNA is TGTGCCACCAGTGATCAGGGGGCTAACTATGGCTACACCTTC.

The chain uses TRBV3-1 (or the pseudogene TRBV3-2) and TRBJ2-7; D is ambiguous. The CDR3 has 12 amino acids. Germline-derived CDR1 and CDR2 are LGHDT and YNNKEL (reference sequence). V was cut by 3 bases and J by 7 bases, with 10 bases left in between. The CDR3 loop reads CASSHKLREQYF. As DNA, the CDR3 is TGTGCCAGCAGCCACAAACTCCGGGAGCAGTACTTC.

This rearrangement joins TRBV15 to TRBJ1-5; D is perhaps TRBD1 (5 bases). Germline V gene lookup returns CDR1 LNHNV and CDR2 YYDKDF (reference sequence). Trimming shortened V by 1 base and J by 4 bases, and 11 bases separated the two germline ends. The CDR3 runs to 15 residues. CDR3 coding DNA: TGTGCCACCAGCAGAGCAGGGTTTGGAAATCAGCCCCAGCATTTT. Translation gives CATSRAGFGNQPQHF. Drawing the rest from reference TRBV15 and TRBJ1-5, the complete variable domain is DAMVIQNPRYQVTQFGKPVTLSCSQTLNHNVMYWYQQKSSQAPKLLFHYYDKDFNNEADTPDNFQSRRPNTSFCFLDIRSPGLGDTAMYLCATSRAGFGNQPQHFGDGTRLSIL.

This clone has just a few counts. CDR3 sequence reads: CASSYSESNTEAFF. Here the CDR3 DNA reads TGTGCCAGCAGTTACTCGGAGTCAAACACTGAAGCTTTCTTT. V gene TRBV6-6 combines with J gene TRBJ1-1; no firm D call. This CDR3 contains 14 residues. Per the germline V gene, CDR1 is MNHNY and CDR2 is SVGAGI (reference sequence). Trimming removed 0 bases at V and 2 bases at J, with 7 bases between.

The CDR3 is CASHGNIVGTEAFF. In DNA form, the CDR3 reads TGTGCCAGTCACGGGAACATAGTGGGGACTGAAGCTTTCTTT. The chain uses TRBV19 and TRBJ1-1; no reliable D call. Between the trimmed V and J ends, which lost 8 bases and 5 bases, there was a span of 18 bases. This CDR3 spans 14 amino acids. Germline lookup yields CDR1 LNHDA and CDR2 SQIVND (reference sequence).

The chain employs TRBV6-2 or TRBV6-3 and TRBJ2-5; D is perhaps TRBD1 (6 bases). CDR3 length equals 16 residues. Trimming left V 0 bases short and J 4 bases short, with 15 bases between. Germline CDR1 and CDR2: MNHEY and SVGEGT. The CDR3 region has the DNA TGTGCCAGCAGTTACTCGACAGGAACCTTGGGAGAGACCCAGTACTTC. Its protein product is CASSYSTGTLGETQYF.

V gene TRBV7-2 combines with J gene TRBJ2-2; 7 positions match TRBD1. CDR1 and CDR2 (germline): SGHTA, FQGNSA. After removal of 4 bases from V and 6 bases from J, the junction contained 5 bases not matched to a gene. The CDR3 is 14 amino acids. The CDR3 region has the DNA TGTGCCAGCAGCTACAGGGGTTACCCCGGGGAGCTGTTTTTT. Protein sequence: CASSYRGYPGELFF.

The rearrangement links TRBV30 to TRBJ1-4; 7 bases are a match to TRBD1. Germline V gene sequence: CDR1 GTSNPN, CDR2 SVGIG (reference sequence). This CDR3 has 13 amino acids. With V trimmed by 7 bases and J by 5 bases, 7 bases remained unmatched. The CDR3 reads CASGTVGNEKLFF. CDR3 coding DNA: TGTGCCTCAGGGACAGTGGGGAATGAAAAACTGTTTTTT.

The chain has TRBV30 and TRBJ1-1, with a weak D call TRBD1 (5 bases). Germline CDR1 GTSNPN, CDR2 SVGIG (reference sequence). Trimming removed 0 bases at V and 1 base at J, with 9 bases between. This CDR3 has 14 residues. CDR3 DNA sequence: TGTGCCTGGAGTGTTACAGGATGGAACACTGAAGCTTTCTTT. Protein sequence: CAWSVTGWNTEAFF.

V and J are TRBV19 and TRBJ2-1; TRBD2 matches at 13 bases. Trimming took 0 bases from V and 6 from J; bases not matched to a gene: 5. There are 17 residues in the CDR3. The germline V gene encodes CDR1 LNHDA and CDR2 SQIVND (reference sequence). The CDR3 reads CASSIEGLAGARNEQFF. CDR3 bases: TGTGCCAGTAGTATAGAAGGACTAGCGGGGGCCCGCAATGAGCAGTTCTTC.